This T cell receptor (beta chain) was captured in a study of a mutant IDH1 vaccine in newly diagnosed glioma. Study summary: Treated patients were around 60% male, roughly 38% female, mean age 40.4 years. Earlier care involved radiotherapy, temozolomide, or both, and the majority received both.

In regard to this clone: The antigen remains undetermined.

Time point reported: baseline, week 1 (first vaccination visit). Treatment meaning: pre-vaccination baseline after standard-of-care therapy. Patients carried new grade 3 or 4 IDH1-mutant astrocytomas lacking nuclear ATRX. Whole-study findings and limits: Pseudoprogression apparently tracked independently of changes in top peripheral T cell clonotypes.

Germline V CDR1 and CDR2: MGHDK, SYGVNS. This CDR3 has 17 amino acids. V dropped 5 bases and J dropped 0; count of bases not matched to a gene: 9. TCRdb keeps only in-frame clones here, not all; method: immunoSEQ multiplex PCR. The table has about 88,000 clones, about 80% seen once. The chain employs TRBV25-1 and TRBJ1-4; 7 bases fit TRBD1. The receptor was isolated from a man in his forties with glioma. Some clones in this sample may be carry-over from other donors' samples. The sample in question was PBMCs, obtained from a glioma patient treated with radiotherapy, temozolomide or both. This CDR3 is CASSRDSLSATNEKLFF. The CDR3 DNA follows: TGTGCCAGCAGTAGGGACAGTCTCAGCGCAACTAATGAAAAACTGTTTTTT.